This TCR beta chain appears in the sequencing data of a study of CD8 T cells in ankylosing spondylitis. This clonotype has just a few counts. Its antigen is unidentified. Germline values: CDR1 LNHNV, CDR2 YYDKDF (reference sequence). J lost 5 bases, V lost 4 bases, and 6 bases had no gene match. This CDR3 is built from 14 residues. Findings and caveats of the study: A TCR beta motif of 8 or 9 highly homologous variants appeared characteristic of ankylosing spondylitis blood. Reportedly, matched ankylosing spondylitis synovial fluid was significantly enriched for disease-linked clones.

Quantitative 5'-RACE with molecular barcodes generated TCR beta libraries. TCRdb reprocessed the 5' RACE reads via MiXCR and lists one record per CDR3 protein. The sample lists about 240,000 distinct CDR3 sequences, 10% to 13% seen once, with about 2.5% in the top ten. Material: blood, either unsorted or a sorted T cell fraction (not recorded which). This clonotype was sampled from a male donor with ankylosing spondylitis or in good health (not recorded which). The chain couples TRBV15 to TRBJ2-3, with TRBD2 matching over 7 bases. The CDR3 sequence is CATSTGGVGDTQYF. The CDR3 region has the DNA TGTGCCACCAGCACTGGGGGGGTCGGAGATACGCAGTATTTT.